A single sample is the source of the 26 T cell receptor beta chains below, sequenced in a study of blood T cell repertoires in COVID-19. TCRdb's table, derived via immunoSEQ multiplex PCR, lists solely in-frame clones and lacks some. The sample lists 150,000 to 180,000 clones, 75% to 95% occurring once. Sequencing was performed on peripheral blood. These receptors all stem from a man in his forties or fifties with acute or convalescent COVID-19.

The V gene is TRBV25-1, the J gene TRBJ1-2, with TRBD1 matching 8 bases. Germline CDR1 MGHDK, CDR2 SYGVNS. This CDR3 is 13 amino acids long. V trimming: 6 bases; J trimming: 8 bases; junction bases outside the gene matches: 8. In nucleotides, the CDR3 is TGTGCCAGCAGCACTACAGGGGGAGGAGGCTACACCTTC. Protein sequence: CASSTTGGGGYTF.

J is TRBJ2-7 and V is TRBV27; D unclear. Germline V gene data show CDR1 as MNHEY and CDR2 as SMNVEV (reference sequence). The CDR3 length is 10 residues. The V gene lost 8 bases and the J gene lost 3 bases, with 5 bases spanning the gap. This CDR3 is CASGDYEQYF. DNA of the CDR3: TGTGCCAGCGGAGACTACGAGCAGTACTTC.

In DNA, the CDR3 is TGCGCCAGCAGCCCCCAGGGCGACGCCGGGGAGCTGTTTTTT. Translated: CASSPQGDAGELFF. The V and J genes are TRBV5-1 and TRBJ2-2; D is perhaps TRBD1 (5 bases). Trimming removed 4 bases at V and 6 bases at J, with 13 bases between. Germline loops: CDR1 SGHRS, CDR2 YFSETQ. This CDR3 has 14 residues.

This clone appeared once. The V gene is TRBV2, the J gene TRBJ2-2; 11 nucleotides agree with TRBD2. The V and J ends lost 7 bases and 1 base, in that order; junction bases with no gene match: 2. Germline CDR1 and CDR2: SNHLY and FYNNEI. This CDR3 comprises 15 residues. The CDR3 loop reads CASNGLAGNTGELFF. CDR3 DNA sequence: TGTGCCAGCAACGGACTAGCGGGGAACACCGGGGAGCTGTTTTTT.

The chain links TRBV6-5 to TRBJ2-5; TRBD2 aligns across 10 bases. V lost 7 bases to trimming and J lost 5 bases; unmatched junction nucleotides: 10. CDR3 size: 15 residues. In germline, CDR1 is MNHEY, CDR2 SVGAGI. Here the CDR3 DNA reads TGTGCCAGCATGAAGAGCGGGAGGGCCTCGGAGACCCAGTACTTC. Amino acids: CASMKSGRASETQYF.

The genes are TRBV19 and TRBJ1-5, with 8 bases fitting TRBD1. Looked up from germline, CDR1 is LNHDA and CDR2 is SQIVND (reference sequence). The CDR3 spans 16 residues. V lost 9 bases, J lost 1 base, and 11 bases stayed unmatched. CDR3 residues: CARRTGSISSNQPQHF. The CDR3 coding sequence is TGTGCCAGGCGGACAGGGAGTATCTCGAGCAATCAGCCCCAGCATTTT.

This rearrangement joins TRBV15 to TRBJ2-3; tentative D call: TRBD2 (6 bases). Germline V gives CDR1 LNHNV, CDR2 YYDKDF (reference sequence). V lost 8 bases to trimming and J lost 5 bases, with 14 bases between them. This CDR3 contains 13 residues. In nucleotides, the CDR3 is TGTGCCACCGGTATGGGGGGAGTAGATACGCAGTATTTT. Protein: CATGMGGVDTQYF.

This chain links TRBV7-3 with TRBJ2-3; D perhaps matches TRBD2 (6 bases). The V end lost 4 bases, the J end lost 4 bases, and 21 bases lay between the germline ends. Germline V gene sequence: CDR1 SGHTA, CDR2 FQGTGA. This CDR3 is 17 amino acids long. The CDR3 region is CASSSPRGGVGADTQYF. The CDR3 nucleotides are TGTGCCAGCAGCTCCCCCCGGGGAGGAGTAGGGGCAGATACGCAGTATTTT. Using reference TRBV7-3 and TRBJ2-3 for the parts outside the CDR3, the full variable domain is GAGVSQTPSNKVTEKGKYVELRCDPISGHTALYWYRQSLGQGPEFLIYFQGTGAADDSGLPNDRFFAVRPEGSVSTLKIQRTERGDSAVYLCASSSPRGGVGADTQYFGPGTRLTVL.

The CDR3 protein is CASSLGGTSAYEQYF. The CDR3 DNA reads TGCGCCAGCAGCTTGGGAGGGACTAGCGCCTACGAGCAGTACTTC. This chain connects TRBV5-1 to TRBJ2-7; 10 positions match TRBD2. Trimming removed 0 bases from V and 2 bases from J; junction bases left unmatched: 2. The CDR3 sequence is 15 residues long. Per germline, CDR1 SGHRS and CDR2 YFSETQ.

The chain couples TRBV6-1 to TRBJ2-7; 10 bases align to TRBD1. The V segment lost 2 bases and the J segment 5 bases; nucleotides outside the gene matches: 3. Germline values: CDR1 MNHNS, CDR2 SASEGT. The CDR3 totals 14 residues. CDR3 loop: CASSEWDRGDEQYV. In DNA form, the CDR3 reads TGTGCCAGCAGTGAATGGGACAGGGGCGACGAGCAGTACGTC.

V gene TRBV5-4 combines with J gene TRBJ2-1, with D perhaps being TRBD1 or TRBD2 (6 bases each). The CDR3 length is 14 residues. V dropped 4 bases and J dropped 8 bases, with 16 bases sitting between them. CDR1 and CDR2 from the germline V gene are SGHNT and YYREEE (reference sequence). The CDR3 DNA reads as TGTGCCAGCAGCCTGGGGGGCGGCCCGTATGAGCAGTTCTTC. It translates to CASSLGGGPYEQFF. Based on the CDR3 plus reference TRBV5-4 and TRBJ2-1, the full variable domain is ETGVTQSPTHLIKTRGQQVTLRCSSQSGHNTVSWYQQALGQGPQFIFQYYREEENGRGNFPPRFSGLQFPNYSSELNVNALELDDSALYLCASSLGGGPYEQFFGPGTRLTVL.

The V gene is TRBV7-3, the J gene TRBJ1-1, with a weak D call TRBD1 (6 bases). V lost 2 bases and J lost 5, with 9 bases in between. The CDR3 consists of 13 residues. CDR1 and CDR2 (germline): SGHTA, FQGTGA. For the CDR3, the DNA is TGTGCCAGCAGCTTAGTACAGGGAACTGAAGCTTTCTTT. Translated, it gives CASSLVQGTEAFF.

The rearrangement links TRBV4-1 to TRBJ1-3; TRBD1 matches 7 bases. The CDR3 extends over 16 amino acids. The germline V gene encodes CDR1 MGHRA and CDR2 YSYEKL. Unmatched junction bases numbered 9, after V lost 3 bases and J lost 4 bases. CDR3 sequence (DNA): TGCGCCAGCAGCCACGCCGACAGGGAAGGAGGAAACACCATATATTTT. It translates to CASSHADREGGNTIYF.

The gene calls are TRBV28 and TRBJ1-6; 10 nucleotides align to TRBD1. With 6 bases clipped from V and 10 bases from J, the junction kept 12 bases outside the gene matches. The CDR3 is 16 residues long. The germline V gene has CDR1 MDHEN and CDR2 SYDVKM. CDR3 sequence (DNA): TGTGCCAGCAGAGGTCCCCCGGGACAGGGGAACTCACCCCTCCACTTT. This sequence encodes CASRGPPGQGNSPLHF.

The chain uses TRBV5-1 and TRBJ2-3, with D unclear. Germline values: CDR1 SGHRS, CDR2 YFSETQ. V was pared by 5 bases and J by 3 bases, with 10 bases between. The CDR3 extends over 13 amino acids. CDR3 nucleotide sequence: TGCGCCAGCAGGTTCAGGATGACAGATACGCAGTATTTT. As protein: CASRFRMTDTQYF.

The J gene is TRBJ2-3, the V gene TRBV11-3; D is perhaps TRBD2 (5 bases). Germline V gene sequence: CDR1 SGHNT, CDR2 YENEEA. The CDR3 is made up of 13 amino acids. The V gene lost 5 bases and the J gene lost 3 bases, with 9 bases spanning the gap. CDR3 DNA: TGTGCCAGCAGCCCGGGAAGAACAGATACGCAGTATTTT. The encoded protein is CASSPGRTDTQYF.

The gene calls are TRBV27 and TRBJ2-5; 7 bases agree with TRBD1. The CDR3 loop spans 15 amino acids. Trimming removed 6 bases from V and 0 bases from J; junction bases left unmatched: 7. The V gene's germline CDR1 is MNHEY and CDR2 SMNVEV (reference sequence). The CDR3: CASRPWTGDQETQYF. DNA of the CDR3: TGTGCCAGCAGACCGTGGACAGGTGACCAAGAGACCCAGTACTTC.

V is TRBV29-1 and J is TRBJ1-6; 11 bases match TRBD1. Per germline, CDR1 SQVTM and CDR2 ANQGSEA. There are 13 residues in the CDR3. The junction had 1 base not matched to a gene; V was cut back by 6 bases and J by 6 bases. This CDR3 is CSVGQGANSPLHF. CDR3 bases: TGCAGCGTCGGACAGGGGGCTAATTCACCCCTCCACTTT.

The genes are TRBV7-3 and TRBJ2-5; 8 nucleotides agree with TRBD1. The length of the CDR3 is 15 residues. After removal of 1 base from V and 5 bases from J, the junction contained 6 bases not matched to a gene. Germline values: CDR1 SGHTA, CDR2 FQGTGA. The CDR3 sequence: CASSLINRGMETQYF. DNA for the CDR3: TGTGCCAGCAGCTTAATAAACAGGGGGATGGAGACCCAGTACTTC.

The gene calls are TRBV3-1 (or the pseudogene TRBV3-2) and TRBJ2-1, with 9 bases identical to TRBD2. Germline V CDR1 and CDR2: LGHDT, YNNKEL (reference sequence). V shed 1 base and J 8 bases; nucleotides not matched to a gene: 6. This CDR3 has 15 amino acids. CDR3 region: CASSQVGTSFHEQFF. As DNA, the CDR3 is TGTGCCAGCAGCCAAGTTGGGACTAGCTTTCATGAGCAGTTCTTC.

The rearrangement joins TRBV2 to TRBJ2-2, with 7 nucleotides matching TRBD1. CDR1 and CDR2 from the germline V gene are SNHLY and FYNNEI. Unmatched junction bases numbered 5, after V lost 5 bases and J lost 5 bases. The CDR3 has 14 residues. CDR3 residues: CASSSNRGTGELFF. CDR3 nucleotide sequence: TGTGCCAGCAGTTCAAACAGGGGAACCGGGGAGCTGTTTTTT.

The chain couples TRBV3-1 (or the pseudogene TRBV3-2) to TRBJ2-2, with D perhaps TRBD2 (5 bases). This CDR3 comprises 14 residues. Germline assignment: CDR1 LGHDT and CDR2 YNNKEL (reference sequence). Deletions cut 0 bases from V and 6 bases from J, with 8 bases between. The CDR3 region has the DNA TGTGCCAGCAGCCAAGATGGCGGGTCCGGGGAGCTGTTTTTT. Translation gives CASSQDGGSGELFF.

The chain uses TRBV24-1 and TRBJ2-1; 13 bases match TRBD2. This CDR3 contains 17 residues. V shed 3 bases and J 8 bases; nucleotides not matched to a gene: 9. CDR1 and CDR2 from the germline V gene are KGHDR and SFDVKD. This chain's CDR3 is CATSDPRTSGGADEQFF. The CDR3 bases are TGTGCCACCAGTGATCCCCGTACTAGCGGGGGGGCAGATGAGCAGTTCTTC.

This chain uses TRBV6-1 with TRBJ1-5, with 9 bases matching TRBD1. V lost 3 bases and J lost 6; bases outside the gene matches: 6. CDR1 is MNHNS, CDR2 SASEGT, per germline. CDR3 length: 15 residues. The CDR3 nucleotides are TGTGCCAGCAGTGAGGGGACAGGGATGGGTCAGCCCCAGCATTTT. It is translated as CASSEGTGMGQPQHF.

This rearrangement joins TRBV9 to TRBJ2-2; 7 bases are shared with TRBD1. This CDR3 comprises 15 residues. Germline trimming cut 3 bases from V and 5 bases from J; bases unmatched to any gene: 7. In germline, CDR1 is SGDLS, CDR2 YYNGEE. CDR3 sequence reads: CASSAWTGDTGELFF. DNA for the CDR3: TGTGCCAGCAGCGCCTGGACAGGCGATACCGGGGAGCTGTTTTTT. The entire variable domain, with the rest obtained from reference TRBV9 and TRBJ2-2, is as follows: DSGVTQTPKHLITATGQRVTLRCSPRSGDLSVYWYQQSLDQGLQFLIQYYNGEERAKGNILERFSAQQFPDLHSELNLSSLELGDSALYFCASSAWTGDTGELFFGEGSRLTVL.

The V gene is TRBV7-2, the J gene TRBJ1-2, with 12 bases lining up with TRBD1. V lost 4 bases and J lost 8; bases outside the gene matches: 8. CDR1 and CDR2 (germline): SGHTA, FQGNSA. The CDR3 length is 15 residues. CDR3 protein: CASSWSGTGGEGYTF. The CDR3 DNA sequence: TGTGCCAGCAGCTGGTCCGGGACAGGGGGCGAAGGCTACACCTTC.